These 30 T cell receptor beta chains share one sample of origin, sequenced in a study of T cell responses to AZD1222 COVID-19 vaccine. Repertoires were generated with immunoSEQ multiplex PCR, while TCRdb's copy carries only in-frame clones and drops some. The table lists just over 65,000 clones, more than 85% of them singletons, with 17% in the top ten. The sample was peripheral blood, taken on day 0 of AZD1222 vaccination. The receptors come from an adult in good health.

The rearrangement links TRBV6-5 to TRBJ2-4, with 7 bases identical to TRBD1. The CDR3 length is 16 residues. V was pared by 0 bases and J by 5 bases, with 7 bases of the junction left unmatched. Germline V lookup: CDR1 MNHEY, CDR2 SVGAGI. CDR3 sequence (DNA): TGTGCCAGCAGTTACTCTGCACAGGGGTTCGAAAACATTCAGTACTTC. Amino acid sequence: CASSYSAQGFENIQYF.

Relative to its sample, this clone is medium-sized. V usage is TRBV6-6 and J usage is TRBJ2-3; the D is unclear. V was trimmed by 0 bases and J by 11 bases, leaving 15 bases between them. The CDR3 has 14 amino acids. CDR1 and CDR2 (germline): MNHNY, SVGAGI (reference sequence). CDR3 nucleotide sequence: TGTGCCAGCAGTTACTCGAGTTCCACAGAAAAGCAGTATTTT. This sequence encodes CASSYSSSTEKQYF.

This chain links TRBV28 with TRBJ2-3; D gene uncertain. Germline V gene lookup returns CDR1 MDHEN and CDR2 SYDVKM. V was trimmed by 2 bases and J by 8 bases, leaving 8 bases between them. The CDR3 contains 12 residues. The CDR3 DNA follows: TGTGCCAGCAGTTTACCCGTCGGTACGCAGTATTTT. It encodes CASSLPVGTQYF. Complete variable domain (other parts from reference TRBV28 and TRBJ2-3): DVKVTQSSRYLVKRTGEKVFLECVQDMDHENMFWYRQDPGLGLRLIYFSYDVKMKEKGDIPEGYSVSREKKERFSLILESASTNQTSMYLCASSLPVGTQYFGPGTRLTVL.

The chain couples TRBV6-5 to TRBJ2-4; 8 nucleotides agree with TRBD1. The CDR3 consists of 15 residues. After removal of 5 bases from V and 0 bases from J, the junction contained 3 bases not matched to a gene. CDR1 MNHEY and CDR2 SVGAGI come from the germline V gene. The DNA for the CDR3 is TGTGCCAGCAGTCCACAGGGGGAAGCCAAAAACATTCAGTACTTC. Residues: CASSPQGEAKNIQYF.

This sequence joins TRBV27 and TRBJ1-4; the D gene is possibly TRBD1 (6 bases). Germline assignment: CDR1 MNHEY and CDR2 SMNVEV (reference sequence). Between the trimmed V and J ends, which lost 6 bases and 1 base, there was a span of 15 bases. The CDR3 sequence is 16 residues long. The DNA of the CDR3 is TGTGCCAGCAGCGGACAGAGAGACAAAACTAATGAAAAACTGTTTTTT. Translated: CASSGQRDKTNEKLFF.

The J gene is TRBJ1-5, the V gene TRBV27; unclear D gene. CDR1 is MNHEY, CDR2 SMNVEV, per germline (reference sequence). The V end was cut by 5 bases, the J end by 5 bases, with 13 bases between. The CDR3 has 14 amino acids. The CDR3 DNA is TGTGCCAGCAGTCGGAAAAGGGCCGATCAGCCCCAGCATTTT. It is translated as CASSRKRADQPQHF.

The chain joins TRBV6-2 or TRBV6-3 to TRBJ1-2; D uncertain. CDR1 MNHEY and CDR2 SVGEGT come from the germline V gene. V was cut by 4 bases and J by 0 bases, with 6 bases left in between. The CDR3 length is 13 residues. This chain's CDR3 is CASSSTPNYGYTF. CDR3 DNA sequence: TGTGCCAGCAGTTCAACACCTAACTATGGCTACACCTTC.

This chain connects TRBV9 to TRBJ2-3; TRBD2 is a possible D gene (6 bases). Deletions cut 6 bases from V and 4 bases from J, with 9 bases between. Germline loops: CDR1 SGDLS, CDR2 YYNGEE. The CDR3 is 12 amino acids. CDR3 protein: CASTSGADTQYF. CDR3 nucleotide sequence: TGTGCCAGCACCTCGGGGGCAGATACGCAGTATTTT.

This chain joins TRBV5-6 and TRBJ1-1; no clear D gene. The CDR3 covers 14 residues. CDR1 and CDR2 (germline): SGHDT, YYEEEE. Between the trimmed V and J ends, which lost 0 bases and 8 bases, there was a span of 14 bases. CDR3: CASSLGGRSAEAFF. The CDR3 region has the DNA TGTGCCAGCAGCTTGGGAGGGAGGTCGGCCGAAGCTTTCTTT.

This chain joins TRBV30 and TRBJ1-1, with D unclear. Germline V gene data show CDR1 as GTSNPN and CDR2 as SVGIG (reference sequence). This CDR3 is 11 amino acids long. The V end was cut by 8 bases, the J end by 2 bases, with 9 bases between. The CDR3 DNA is TGTGCCGGGGAAAGAAACACTGAAGCTTTCTTT. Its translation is CAGERNTEAFF.

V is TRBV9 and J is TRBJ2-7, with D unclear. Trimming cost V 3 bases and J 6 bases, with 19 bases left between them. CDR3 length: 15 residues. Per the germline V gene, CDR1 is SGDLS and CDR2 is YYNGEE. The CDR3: CASSAAESRSGEQYF. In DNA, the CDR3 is TGTGCCAGCAGCGCCGCCGAGAGCCGTTCCGGCGAGCAGTACTTC.

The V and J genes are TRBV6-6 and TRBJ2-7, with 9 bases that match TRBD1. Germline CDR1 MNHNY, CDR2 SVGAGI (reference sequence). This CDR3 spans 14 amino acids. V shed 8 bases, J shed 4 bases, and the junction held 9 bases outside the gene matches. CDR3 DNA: TGTGCCAGCCGTCCGGGACAGGGAACGTACGAGCAGTACTTC. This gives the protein CASRPGQGTYEQYF.

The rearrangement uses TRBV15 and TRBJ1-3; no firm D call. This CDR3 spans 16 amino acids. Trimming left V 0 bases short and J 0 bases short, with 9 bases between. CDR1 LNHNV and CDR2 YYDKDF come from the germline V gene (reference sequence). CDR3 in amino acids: CATSREGRNSGNTIYF. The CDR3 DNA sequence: TGTGCCACCAGCAGAGAAGGCCGAAACTCTGGAAACACCATATATTTT.

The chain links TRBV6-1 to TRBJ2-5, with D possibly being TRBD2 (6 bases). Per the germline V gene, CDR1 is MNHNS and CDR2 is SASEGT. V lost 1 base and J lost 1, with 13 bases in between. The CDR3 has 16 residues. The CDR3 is CASSEGLALGQETQYF. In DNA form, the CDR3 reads TGTGCCAGCAGTGAAGGCCTAGCGCTCGGCCAAGAGACCCAGTACTTC.

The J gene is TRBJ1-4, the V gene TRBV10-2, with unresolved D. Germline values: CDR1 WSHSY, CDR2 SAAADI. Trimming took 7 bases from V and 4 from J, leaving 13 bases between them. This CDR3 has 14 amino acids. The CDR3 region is CASNTGFSNEKLFF. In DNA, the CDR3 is TGCGCCAGCAACACCGGGTTCAGTAATGAAAAACTGTTTTTT.

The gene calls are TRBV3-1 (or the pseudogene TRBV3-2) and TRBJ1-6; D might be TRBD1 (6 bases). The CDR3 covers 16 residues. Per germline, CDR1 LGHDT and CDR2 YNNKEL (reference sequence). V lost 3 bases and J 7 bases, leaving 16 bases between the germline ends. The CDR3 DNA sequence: TGTGCCAGCAGCCAGCTTCAGGGAAGGGGGAATTCACCCCTCCACTTT. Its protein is CASSQLQGRGNSPLHF.

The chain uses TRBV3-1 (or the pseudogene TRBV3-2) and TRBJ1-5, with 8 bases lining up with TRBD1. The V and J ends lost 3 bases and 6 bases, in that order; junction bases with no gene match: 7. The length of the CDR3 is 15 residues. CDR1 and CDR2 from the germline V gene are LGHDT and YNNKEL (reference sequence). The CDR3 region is CASSHGQGGTQPQHF. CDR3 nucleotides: TGTGCCAGCAGCCATGGACAGGGCGGGACTCAGCCCCAGCATTTT.

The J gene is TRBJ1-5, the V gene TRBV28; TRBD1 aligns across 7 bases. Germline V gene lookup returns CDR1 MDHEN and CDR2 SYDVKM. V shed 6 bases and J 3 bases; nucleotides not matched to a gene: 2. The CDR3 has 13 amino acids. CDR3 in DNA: TGTGCCAGCAGGACAGGGTTCAATCAGCCCCAGCATTTT. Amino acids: CASRTGFNQPQHF.

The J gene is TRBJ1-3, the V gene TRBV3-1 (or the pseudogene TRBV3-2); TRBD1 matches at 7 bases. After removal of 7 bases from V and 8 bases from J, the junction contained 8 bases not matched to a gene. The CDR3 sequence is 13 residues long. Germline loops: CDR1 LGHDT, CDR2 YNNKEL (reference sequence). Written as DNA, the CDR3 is TGTGCCAGCACCATAGGAGGGGGCTACACCATATATTTT. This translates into CASTIGGGYTIYF.

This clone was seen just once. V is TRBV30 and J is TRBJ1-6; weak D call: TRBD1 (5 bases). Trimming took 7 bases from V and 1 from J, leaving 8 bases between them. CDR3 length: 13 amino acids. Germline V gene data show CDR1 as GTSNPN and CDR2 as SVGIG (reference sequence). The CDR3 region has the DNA TGTGCCTTCAGGGTTTCCTATAATTCACCCCTCCACTTT. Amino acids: CAFRVSYNSPLHF.

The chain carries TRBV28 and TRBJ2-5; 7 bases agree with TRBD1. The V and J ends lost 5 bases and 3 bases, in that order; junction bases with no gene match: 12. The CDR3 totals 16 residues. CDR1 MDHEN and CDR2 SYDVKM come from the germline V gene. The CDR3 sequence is CASSPPGGRAKETQYF. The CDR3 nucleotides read TGTGCCAGCAGTCCTCCAGGGGGTAGAGCCAAAGAGACCCAGTACTTC.

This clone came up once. CDR3 in DNA: TGTGCCAGCAGTCCGAGGGATCAGCCCCAGCATTTT. Protein product: CASSPRDQPQHF. The genes are TRBV12-3 or TRBV12-4 and TRBJ1-5; D is unresolved. This CDR3 is built from 12 residues. V lost 5 bases to trimming and J lost 5 bases, with 7 bases between them.

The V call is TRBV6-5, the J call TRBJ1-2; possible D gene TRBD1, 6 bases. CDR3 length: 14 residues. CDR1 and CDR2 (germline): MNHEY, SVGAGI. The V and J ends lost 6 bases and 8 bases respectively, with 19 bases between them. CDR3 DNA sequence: TGTGCCAGCAGCGTTTTAGACACAGGGTTCGGCTACACCTTC. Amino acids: CASSVLDTGFGYTF.

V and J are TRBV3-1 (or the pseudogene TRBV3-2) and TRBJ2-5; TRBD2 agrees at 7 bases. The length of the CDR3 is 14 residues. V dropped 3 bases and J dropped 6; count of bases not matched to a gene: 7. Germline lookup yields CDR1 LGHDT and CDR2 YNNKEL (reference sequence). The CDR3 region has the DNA TGTGCCAGCAGCCATGAAGCGGGAAGAAAGACCCAGTACTTC. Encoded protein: CASSHEAGRKTQYF.

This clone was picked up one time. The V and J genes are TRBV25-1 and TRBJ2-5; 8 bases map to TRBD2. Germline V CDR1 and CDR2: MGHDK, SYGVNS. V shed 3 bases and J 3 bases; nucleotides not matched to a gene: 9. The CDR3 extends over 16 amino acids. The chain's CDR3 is CASSDVGSGVKETQYF. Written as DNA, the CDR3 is TGTGCCAGCAGTGACGTCGGTAGCGGGGTTAAAGAGACCCAGTACTTC. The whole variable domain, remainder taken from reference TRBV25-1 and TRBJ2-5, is EADIYQTPRYLVIGTGKKITLECSQTMGHDKMYWYQQDPGMELHLIHYSYGVNSTEKGDLSSESTVSRIRTEHFPLTLESARPSHTSQYLCASSDVGSGVKETQYFGPGTRLLVL.

For the CDR3, the DNA is TGCGCCAGCAGCCCCTTACTAGCCCCGAACACCGGGGAGCTGTTTTTT. It specifies CASSPLLAPNTGELFF. J is TRBJ2-2 and V is TRBV5-1; maybe TRBD2 (6 bases). This CDR3 contains 16 residues. Deletions cut 4 bases from V and 0 bases from J, with 13 bases between. The germline CDR1 and CDR2 sequences are SGHRS and YFSETQ. Complete variable domain (other parts from reference TRBV5-1 and TRBJ2-2): KAGVTQTPRYLIKTRGQQVTLSCSPISGHRSVSWYQQTPGQGLQFLFEYFSETQRNKGNFPGRFSGRQFSNSRSEMNVSTLELGDSALYLCASSPLLAPNTGELFFGEGSRLTVL.

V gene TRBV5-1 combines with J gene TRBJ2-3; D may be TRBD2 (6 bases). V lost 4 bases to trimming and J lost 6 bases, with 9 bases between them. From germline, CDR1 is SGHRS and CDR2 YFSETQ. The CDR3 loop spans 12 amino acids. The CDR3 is CASSTRGDTQYF. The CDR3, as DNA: TGCGCCAGCAGCACTCGGGGGGATACGCAGTATTTT.

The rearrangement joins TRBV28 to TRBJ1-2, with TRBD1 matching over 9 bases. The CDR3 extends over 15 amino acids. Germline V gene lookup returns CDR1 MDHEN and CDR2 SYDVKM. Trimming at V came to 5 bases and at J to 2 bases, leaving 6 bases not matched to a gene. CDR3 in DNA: TGTGCCAGCAGTCTTGCCACAGGGGGCAACTATGGCTACACCTTC. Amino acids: CASSLATGGNYGYTF.

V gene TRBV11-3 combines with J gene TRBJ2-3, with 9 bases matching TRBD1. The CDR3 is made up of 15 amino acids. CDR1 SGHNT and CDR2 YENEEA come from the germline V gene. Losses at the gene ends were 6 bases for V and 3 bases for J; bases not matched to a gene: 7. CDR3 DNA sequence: TGTGCCAGCAGACTTACAGGGGGCGGGACAGATACGCAGTATTTT. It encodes CASRLTGGGTDTQYF. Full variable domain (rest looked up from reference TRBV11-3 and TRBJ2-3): EAGVVQSPRYKIIEKKQPVAFWCNPISGHNTLYWYLQNLGQGPELLIRYENEEAVDDSQLPKDRFSAERLKGVDSTLKIQPAELGDSAVYLCASRLTGGGTDTQYFGPGTRLTVL.

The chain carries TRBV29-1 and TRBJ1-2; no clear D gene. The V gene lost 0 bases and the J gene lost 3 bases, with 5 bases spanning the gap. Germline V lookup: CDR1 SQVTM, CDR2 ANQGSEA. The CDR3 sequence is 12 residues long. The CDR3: CSVEEGDYGYTF. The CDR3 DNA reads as TGCAGCGTTGAAGAGGGTGACTATGGCTACACCTTC.